This T cell receptor beta chain was identified in a study of T cells in localized non-small cell lung cancer. Some clones are missing from TCRdb's copy, which holds only in-frame ones; the method was immunoSEQ multiplex PCR. The sample carries fewer than 4,500 clones, about 20% recorded once. Within the sample, this clone is medium-sized. The antigen remains undetermined. General observations from the study: Blood T cell density predicted longer survival; adjacent-lung clonality, shorter.

CDR1 and CDR2 (germline): MNHGY, SAAAGT. CDR3 length: 18 amino acids. The J segment lost 1 base and the V segment lost 6 bases, leaving 9 bases of the junction unmatched. The sequencing here drew on lung tumor tissue, taken before any cancer treatment. V is TRBV6-8 and J is TRBJ2-6, with TRBD1 matching 10 bases. The sequence was collected from a female donor of 60 years or more with stage II lung adenocarcinoma. CDR3 coding DNA: TGTGCCAGCAGCTATTCGACAGGGGGCAAGTCTGGGGCCAACGTCCTGACTTTC. Its translation: CASSYSTGGKSGANVLTF.